This T cell receptor (beta chain) emerged from a study of blood T cell repertoires in COVID-19. Overall study: Samples taken during acute and convalescent COVID-19 were collected in the United States, Italy and Spain. From T cells, B-cell-depleted T cells, or PBMCs came the material, which was cDNA or gDNA.

The J segment lost 6 bases and the V segment lost 2 bases, leaving 16 bases of the junction unmatched. The CDR3 length is 18 residues. Germline CDR1 and CDR2: SGHTA and FQGTGA. Study processing details: It was from reference gene primer amplification that nucleated cell counts were estimated. The method was immunoSEQ multiplex PCR; TCRdb's version includes in-frame clones alone and lacks a portion of them. D and trimming come from the DNA, and the V and J calls and clone size come from that table. Here the sample spans 150,000 to 200,000 clones, around 82% being singletons. The TCR sequence derives from a woman aged 40 to 50 with COVID-19, enrolled during active disease. The chain couples TRBV7-3 to TRBJ2-3; 8 bases align to TRBD2. The source material was peripheral blood. In DNA form, the CDR3 reads TGTGCCAGCAGCTTACGACTTGTGACGGGGGGGGCCCCCGATACGCAGTATTTT. The encoded protein is CASSLRLVTGGAPDTQYF.